This T cell receptor (beta chain) emerged from a study of blood T cell repertoires in COVID-19 (dated by TCRdb to the early 2020s). For the wider study: Collaborator samples came from the United States, Italy and Spain and covered acute and convalescent phases of COVID-19. The material from the prospective study consisted of cDNA or gDNA derived from T cells, B-cell-depleted T cells, or PBMCs. The dataset comprised deeply sampled blood TCRbeta repertoires from subjects exposed to, actively infected with, or recovered from COVID-19. A freely available public database, intended as a resource for researchers studying the immune response to SARS-CoV-2, is where the repertoires were released. Samples came from the ongoing ImmuneRACE study (first 160 participants) plus 1,254 subjects from 6 global collaborators. The sample metadata nearly always contained a de-identified subject ID, COVID-19 status, age in years and sex. Where available, HLA class I and class II types were obtained from metadata supplied by the sample provider rather than from assay-based typing. What the authors observed across the whole study: The quantity of clinical and demographic metadata differed by source and by participant and was supplied without curation.

Points on this clone: The antigen it binds to is not known. No base quality values were provided; no much bigger clone lies one nucleotide off.

TCRbeta CDR3 regions were amplified from genomic DNA using the immunoSEQ Assay, a bias-controlled multiplex PCR. As for the authors' bioinformatics: Within the assay, amplification of reference gene primers was used to estimate how many nucleated cells each sample contained. To quantify the absolute abundance of each unique TCRbeta CDR3 rearrangement, sequence reads were collapsed and filtered. For each sample, productive Simpson clonality was calculated by taking the square root of Simpson's diversity index across productive rearrangements. TCRdb stores this immuneACCESS table with in-frame sequences only. Part of the clones is absent; in the studies checked, under half of the shortfall reflects unresolved V genes, and no reason is known for the rest. V and J calls plus clone size are reproduced from that table; the DNA served to infer D and trimming. This sample is represented by some 100,000 clones; about 83% of them were singletons. The biggest ten clones account for roughly 25% of the sample.

Reading the germline V gene (reference sequence) gives CDR1 LNHDA and CDR2 SQIVND. Trimming removed 7 bases from V and 4 bases from J, leaving 10 bases between the germline ends. Including cysteine and phenylalanine, the CDR3 has 12 amino acids. Just CDR3 DNA is preserved here, 36 bases in frame from base 1. Each collaborating institution followed its own protocols to collect whole blood in K2EDTA tubes. For TCRbeta analysis, collaborators shipped samples as frozen whole blood, isolated PBMCs, or DNA extracted from either of those sample types. The TCR originated in a human donor in a cohort sampled during active COVID-19. The V and J segments used are TRBV19 and TRBJ1-2; TRBD1 is a weak D gene call, 5 bases matching. Material for sequencing was peripheral blood. DNA sequence: TGTGCCAGTAAGGACAATCGCTATGGCTACACCTTC. Translation gives CASKDNRYGYTF.